This T cell receptor beta chain was observed in a study of CD8 T cell repertoires and HIV-1 epitope variants. At the level of the study: Enriched T cells were co-cultured with equal autologous T cell-negative cells.

The ends lost 6 bases at V and 1 base at J; junction bases unmatched: 5. The V gene's germline CDR1 is MDHEN and CDR2 SYDVKM. The CDR3 covers 14 residues. On the immunoSEQ platform, TCR beta CDR3s were sequenced at survey depth. The method was immunoSEQ multiplex PCR; TCRdb's version includes in-frame clones alone and lacks a portion of them. Among about 5,400 clones, roughly 60% were seen once, and the ten largest hold 40% to 55%. About this clone: Its antigen is undetermined.

This TCR was sampled from a male donor with HIV. This sequence joins TRBV28 and TRBJ2-5; TRBD1 aligns across 7 bases. The specimen was cultured CD8+ T cells derived from PBMCs. Here the CDR3 reads CASSPWDSQETQYF. The CDR3 region has the DNA TGTGCCAGCAGCCCGTGGGACAGCCAAGAGACCCAGTACTTC.